This TCR beta chain was recorded in a study of human T cells and chemical hapten exposure. Noted time point: patch test 1, 2 weeks after DPC sensitization. Treatment in this sample: therapeutic diphenylcyclopropenone sensitization with weekly scalp DPC. Total RNA was extracted from unfractionated whole blood. As handled by the study authors: The median was about 100,000 TCRs per sample, ranging roughly 23,224 to 750,000. One entry per CDR3 protein results from TCRdb running MiXCR on the RACE reads. The V and J calls reflect TCRdb's pipeline rather than the authors' work. The table includes 180,000 or so distinct CDR3 sequences, approximately 20% detected once. This CDR3 has 14 amino acids. Germline V gene lookup returns CDR1 SGHRS and CDR2 YFSETQ. V lost 0 bases to trimming and J lost 2 bases, with 9 bases between them. This clonotype was picked up a small number of times.

The V and J genes are TRBV5-1 and TRBJ2-7, with D possibly TRBD1 on 5 matching bases. The receptor was derived from a woman aged 45-65 years with alopecia areata. Some clones in this sample may be carry-over from other donors' samples. The sample consisted of whole blood, taken in connection with sensitization to the hapten diphenylcyclopropenone (DPC). Here the CDR3 reads CASSLGDSPYEQYF. In DNA, the CDR3 is TGCGCCAGCAGCTTGGGAGACAGCCCCTACGAGCAGTACTTC.